The 21 T cell receptor beta chains in this list originate from one sample, sequenced in a study of early stage breast cancer tumors. The repertoire was sequenced with immunoSEQ multiplex PCR; TCRdb's copy has only in-frame clones and lacks some. The sample lists about 51,000 clones; just under 80% were seen once. The sequenced material came from blood. Every receptor here comes from a person aged 35 to 50 with breast cancer.

The V call is TRBV10-3, the J call TRBJ1-1, with a weak D call TRBD1 (6 bases). CDR1 and CDR2 from the germline V gene are ENHRY and SYGVKD. This CDR3 has 16 amino acids. Trimming removed 3 bases at V and 1 base at J, with 15 bases between. Here the CDR3 DNA reads TGTGCCATCAGTGACCCCGCGGGACAAACGAACACTGAAGCTTTCTTT. Translating it yields CAISDPAGQTNTEAFF.

Worth noting for this clone: Other DNA sequences in this specimen translate into the identical CDR3. The chain links TRBV18 to TRBJ2-5; the D is unclear. CDR3 size: 11 residues. Germline CDR1 is KGHSH and CDR2 is LQKENI. V was clipped by 2 bases and J by 4 bases, with 2 bases between them. CDR3 loop: CASSPGETQYF. CDR3 DNA sequence: TGTGCCAGCTCACCAGGAGAGACCCAGTACTTC.

The rearrangement links TRBV7-3 to TRBJ2-1, with 8 bases that match TRBD2. The CDR3 contains 15 residues. J lost 2 bases, V lost 3 bases, and 3 bases had no gene match. CDR1 SGHTA and CDR2 FQGTGA come from the germline V gene. In DNA, the CDR3 is TGTGCCAGCAGCTTCAGCGGGAGCACCTACAATGAGCAGTTCTTC. Translated: CASSFSGSTYNEQFF.

The genes are TRBV9 and TRBJ2-1; 8 nucleotides line up with TRBD2. Germline CDR1 SGDLS, CDR2 YYNGEE. With 4 bases clipped from V and 10 bases from J, the junction kept 7 bases outside the gene matches. The CDR3 runs 13 residues. The DNA for the CDR3 is TGTGCCAGCAGCCTTACTACTAGCGGCGAGCAGTTCTTC. It translates to CASSLTTSGEQFF. Supplemented by reference TRBV9 and TRBJ2-1, the full variable domain reads DSGVTQTPKHLITATGQRVTLRCSPRSGDLSVYWYQQSLDQGLQFLIQYYNGEERAKGNILERFSAQQFPDLHSELNLSSLELGDSALYFCASSLTTSGEQFFGPGTRLTVL.

This clone was detected only a few times. The chain is built from TRBV30 and TRBJ2-3; D remains ambiguous. V was shortened by 0 bases and J by 2 bases, with 9 bases between the two germline ends. The length of the CDR3 is 14 residues. Looked up from germline, CDR1 is GTSNPN and CDR2 is SVGIG (reference sequence). CDR3: CAWSVIHLTDTQYF. The CDR3 DNA sequence: TGTGCCTGGAGTGTAATCCACCTCACAGATACGCAGTATTTT.

This clone was counted only a few times. CDR3 DNA: TGTGCCAGCAGCCAAGTTCAAGGGGAAGGCTACACCTTC. It yields the protein CASSQVQGEGYTF. The rearrangement links TRBV4-2 to TRBJ1-2, with a possible D match to TRBD1 (5 bases). The CDR3 has 13 residues. From germline, CDR1 is LGHNA and CDR2 YNFKEQ. Trimming left V 1 base short and J 8 bases short, with 11 bases between.

The chain has TRBV28 and TRBJ1-2; 8 bases agree with TRBD1. V lost 2 bases, J lost 4 bases, and 9 bases stayed unmatched. This CDR3 region has 16 residues. From germline, CDR1 is MDHEN and CDR2 SYDVKM. CDR3: CASSLDRGPNFYGYTF. In DNA form, the CDR3 reads TGTGCCAGCAGTTTAGACAGGGGCCCCAACTTCTATGGCTACACCTTC.

This clone has just one count. The chain recombines TRBV11-2 with TRBJ2-3; TRBD2 matches 10 bases. The CDR3 loop spans 17 amino acids. With 7 bases clipped from V and 5 bases from J, the junction kept 15 bases outside the gene matches. From germline, CDR1 is SGHAT and CDR2 FQNNGV. CDR3 DNA sequence: TGTGCCAGCAACCCCGGGTTTGGAGCGGGAGGGGAAGATACGCAGTATTTT. This sequence encodes CASNPGFGAGGEDTQYF.

The chain joins TRBV27 to TRBJ1-5, with D unresolved. The CDR3 is made up of 15 amino acids. With 6 bases removed from V and 1 base from J, the gap between germline ends came to 13 bases. Germline CDR1 MNHEY, CDR2 SMNVEV (reference sequence). The DNA of the CDR3 is TGTGCCAGCAGCCCCGTGGGGAACAGCAATCAGCCCCAGCATTTT. Protein: CASSPVGNSNQPQHF.

The J gene is TRBJ2-2, the V gene TRBV7-9, with D unclear. The CDR3 is 12 amino acids. Germline V gene data show CDR1 as SEHNR and CDR2 as FQNEAQ (reference sequence). V was pared by 7 bases and J by 6 bases, with 9 bases between. CDR3 nucleotide sequence: TGTGCCAGCAACAAAGGCTCCGGGGAGCTGTTTTTT. Its protein product is CASNKGSGELFF.

This clone was found a few times. The chain links TRBV2 to TRBJ1-2; TRBD1 is a possible D gene (6 bases). CDR1 and CDR2 from the germline V gene are SNHLY and FYNNEI. The CDR3 totals 13 residues. Trimming cost V 6 bases and J 8 bases, with 16 bases left between them. As DNA, the CDR3 is TGTGCCAGCAGGGTACAGGGAGCGCAGGGCTACACCTTC. This translates into CASRVQGAQGYTF.

The chain links TRBV4-2 to TRBJ2-5, with 7 bases matching TRBD1. Germline assignment: CDR1 LGHNA and CDR2 YNFKEQ. The CDR3 length is 15 residues. Trimming at V came to 3 bases and at J to 4 bases, leaving 8 bases not matched to a gene. CDR3 amino acids: CASSQVTGSGETQYF. The CDR3 coding sequence is TGTGCCAGCAGCCAGGTGACAGGGTCTGGAGAGACCCAGTACTTC.

This clone is deemed medium-sized. The chain uses TRBV6-1 and TRBJ1-5; 8 bases are a match to TRBD1. Germline V lookup: CDR1 MNHNS, CDR2 SASEGT. The V gene end was trimmed by 0 bases and the J gene end by 2 bases; junction bases not matched to a gene: 0. The CDR3 runs to 15 residues. In DNA, the CDR3 is TGTGCCAGCAGTGAAGCGACAGGGGGCAATCAGCCCCAGCATTTT. Translating gives CASSEATGGNQPQHF.

V and J are TRBV11-3 and TRBJ2-7, with TRBD1 matching over 9 bases. CDR1 SGHNT and CDR2 YENEEA come from the germline V gene. V shed 5 bases and J 5 bases; nucleotides not matched to a gene: 10. This CDR3 region has 15 residues. CDR3 region: CASSPTGTGTDEQYF. CDR3 nucleotides: TGTGCCAGCAGCCCAACCGGGACAGGGACCGACGAGCAGTACTTC.

This chain links TRBV5-1 with TRBJ2-7; 9 bases agree with TRBD1. The V gene end was trimmed by 5 bases and the J gene end by 0 bases; junction bases not matched to a gene: 9. CDR3 length: 16 residues. CDR1 is SGHRS and CDR2 is YFSETQ in the germline V gene. The CDR3 DNA reads as TGCGCCAGCAGGTCCACAGGGGGCGCAGGCTCCTACGAGCAGTACTTC. It yields the protein CASRSTGGAGSYEQYF.

The chain couples TRBV21-1 to TRBJ2-7; the D call in the table, TRBD2, was not verified against the DNA. TRBV21-1 is classified as a pseudogene. The CDR3 contains 12 residues. This chain's CDR3 is CASNLGAWEQYF. The CDR3 DNA reads as TGTGCCAGCAACCTGGGAGCTTGGGAGCAGTACTTC.

The gene calls are TRBV6-4 and TRBJ2-3; no firm D call. V was clipped by 2 bases and J by 3 bases, with 12 bases between them. The CDR3 sequence is 15 residues long. Looked up from germline, CDR1 is MRHNA and CDR2 is SNTAGT. The DNA of the CDR3 is TGTGCCAGCAGTGACGAACTCTCAGCAACAGATACGCAGTATTTT. Amino acid sequence: CASSDELSATDTQYF.

DNA of the CDR3: TGTGCCAGAAGCCCCGCTACCACTTTAGCGGGAGCCACAGATACGCAGTATTTT. Its translation: CARSPATTLAGATDTQYF. The chain couples TRBV5-3 to TRBJ2-3, with 9 nucleotides matching TRBD2. TRBV5-3 is an ORF, with its function uncertain. The CDR3 is 18 residues long. J lost 2 bases, V lost 4 bases, and 14 bases had no gene match.

The chain uses TRBV6-5 and TRBJ2-1, with 13 bases lining up with TRBD2. The CDR3 totals 15 residues. J gave up 6 bases and V 5 bases, and 4 bases lay outside the gene matches. Per germline, CDR1 MNHEY and CDR2 SVGAGI. CDR3 DNA sequence: TGTGCCAGCAGTCGGGGACTAGCGGGATCCAATGAGCAGTTCTTC. Translating it yields CASSRGLAGSNEQFF.

This clone was observed once. DNA for the CDR3: TGTGCCAGCAGCGGTGAGGGCGTAAATGAGCAGTTCTTC. Its protein is CASSGEGVNEQFF. The V call is TRBV6-1, the J call TRBJ2-1; D is perhaps TRBD2 (5 bases). CDR1 is MNHNS, CDR2 SASEGT, per germline. The V gene lost 6 bases and the J gene lost 7 bases, with 13 bases spanning the gap. CDR3 length: 13 residues.

The V gene is TRBV11-3, the J gene TRBJ2-2; D remains ambiguous. Germline assignment: CDR1 SGHNT and CDR2 YENEEA. CDR3 length: 17 residues. The V gene lost 5 bases and the J gene lost 2 bases, with 18 bases spanning the gap. This CDR3 reads CASSGRRIAANTGELFF. The CDR3 coding sequence is TGTGCCAGCAGCGGCCGCCGGATAGCAGCTAACACCGGGGAGCTGTTTTTT.